Listed below are T cell receptor beta chains from one sample, sequenced in a study of cytomegalovirus exposure and HLA in healthy donors. Using immunoSEQ multiplex PCR, the repertoire was profiled, and TCRdb retains in-frame clones only, with some absent. The table shows roughly 200,000 clones, with around 81% occurring only once. Source material: PBMCs. The receptors derive from a man under 40 in good health and CMV-seronegative. Each CDR3 is given with its conserved first and last residue. Fields, in order: V gene, J gene, clone size, D gene, CDR3 protein, CDR3 DNA. A D gene is named only where the DNA matches it firmly. Clone size is given for some rows only: seen once, a few or many times, or a class if the clone is expanded.

>TRBV9|TRBJ2-1|NA|TRBD1
CASSPRDRGAYEQFF
TGTGCCAGCAGCCCCCGGGACAGGGGCGCGTATGAGCAGTTCTTC
>TRBV7-6|TRBJ1-1|NA|TRBD1
CASSTGQGEATLNTEAFF
TGTGCCAGCAGCACAGGACAGGGGGAAGCCACATTGAACACTGAAGCTTTCTTT
>TRBV6-1|TRBJ2-7|NA|TRBD1
CASRAGQGKGEQYF
TGTGCCAGCAGGGCGGGACAGGGGAAGGGCGAGCAGTACTTC
>TRBV5-1|TRBJ2-1|NA|NA
CASSFTSGVSYNEQFF
TGCGCCAGCAGCTTTACGTCAGGGGTCTCCTACAATGAGCAGTTCTTC
>TRBV2|TRBJ1-2|once|NA
CASSNTGPNYGYTF
TGTGCCAGCAGCAACACAGGGCCGAACTATGGCTACACCTTC
>TRBV11-2|TRBJ1-6|NA|NA
CASNRGSSYNSPLHF
TGTGCCAGCAACCGGGGGAGCTCCTATAATTCACCCCTCCACTTT
>TRBV5-4|TRBJ2-7|NA|TRBD2
CASSLALAGAYEQYF
TGTGCCAGCAGCCTAGCACTAGCGGGAGCTTACGAGCAGTACTTC
>TRBV2|TRBJ2-7|NA|NA
CASRVDSVAREQYF
TGTGCCAGCAGGGTGGATTCAGTAGCAAGGGAGCAGTACTTC
>TRBV5-1|TRBJ2-5|NA|TRBD2
CASSLGGTSGSREQYF
TGCGCCAGCAGCTTGGGAGGGACTAGCGGGAGTAGGGAGCAGTACTTC
>TRBV28|TRBJ1-5|NA|NA
CASSLFGQPQHF
TGTGCCAGCAGTTTATTTGGCCAGCCCCAGCATTTT
>TRBV11-2|TRBJ2-5|NA|TRBD1
CASSLGQRKETQYF
TGTGCCAGCAGCTTGGGACAGAGAAAAGAGACCCAGTACTTC
>TRBV11-2|TRBJ1-5|NA|TRBD1
CASSLEAGTAQHF
TGTGCCAGCAGCTTAGAAGCAGGGACAGCCCAGCATTTT
>TRBV6-5|TRBJ1-5|NA|TRBD1
CASSYSTGAGQPQHF
TGTGCCAGCAGTTACTCTACAGGGGCAGGCCAGCCCCAGCATTTT